These 29 T cell receptor beta chains came from one sample sequenced in a study of shared clonotypes between healthy human individuals. Sequencing used immunoSEQ multiplex PCR; TCRdb keeps in-frame clones, though not all of them. The sample has approximately 600,000 clones, 90% to 95% seen once. Naive CD8 cells were CD45RO-negative, positively selected for CCR7, excluding terminally differentiated effector memory CD45RA+ cells. Sequencing was carried out using naive CD8+ T cells sorted from blood. These receptors were collected from a woman in her thirties in good health.

The chain couples TRBV14 to TRBJ2-5; D ambiguous. The germline V and J ends were trimmed by 0 bases and 5 bases, with 10 bases remaining between them. Germline V gives CDR1 SGHDN, CDR2 FVKESK. The CDR3 has 14 amino acids. CDR3 region: CASSQDYLVETQYF. The CDR3 nucleotides are TGTGCCAGCAGCCAAGATTATTTAGTCGAGACCCAGTACTTC.

This chain links TRBV6-6 with TRBJ2-7; D is possibly TRBD1 (6 bases). Trimming took 4 bases from V and 5 from J, leaving 9 bases between them. CDR1 is MNHNY and CDR2 is SVGAGI in the germline V gene (reference sequence). The CDR3 totals 12 residues. The CDR3 protein is CASSLGTNEQYF. DNA of the CDR3: TGTGCCAGCAGTTTGGGGACAAACGAGCAGTACTTC.

V usage is TRBV5-5 and J usage is TRBJ2-7; TRBD1 aligns across 8 bases. The CDR3 is made up of 15 amino acids. Germline V gene lookup returns CDR1 SGHKS and CDR2 YYEKEE (reference sequence). Losses at the gene ends were 0 bases for V and 7 bases for J; bases not matched to a gene: 9. The chain's CDR3 is CASSLVSGRGREQYF. Written as DNA, the CDR3 is TGTGCCAGCAGCTTGGTTTCTGGCAGGGGGCGGGAGCAGTACTTC. The full variable domain, with the rest looked up from reference TRBV5-5 and TRBJ2-7, is DAGVTQSPTHLIKTRGQQVTLRCSPISGHKSVSWYQQVLGQGPQFIFQYYEKEERGRGNFPDRFSARQFPNYSSELNVNALLLGDSALYLCASSLVSGRGREQYFGPGTRLTVT.

The V and J genes are TRBV7-9 and TRBJ2-5; a weak D match, TRBD1 (6 bases). With the DNA end fitting TRBJ2-7 better, the J assignment may be wrong. CDR3 length: 14 residues. Germline V lookup: CDR1 SEHNR, CDR2 FQNEAQ (reference sequence). Written as DNA, the CDR3 is TGTGCCAGCAGCAGGGACACCGCATCCTACGAGCAGTACTTC. The encoded protein is CASSRDTASYEQYF.

The V gene is TRBV6-1, the J gene TRBJ1-3; unclear D gene. Trimming pared 1 base from V and 0 bases from J, leaving 7 bases between. The CDR3 totals 15 residues. CDR1 and CDR2 from the germline V gene are MNHNS and SASEGT. The chain's CDR3 is CASSEGRSSGNTIYF. The CDR3 DNA is TGTGCCAGCAGTGAAGGCAGATCCTCTGGAAACACCATATATTTT.

The chain employs TRBV27 and TRBJ2-3; D may be TRBD1 or TRBD2 (5 bases each). CDR1 and CDR2 from the germline V gene are MNHEY and SMNVEV (reference sequence). Trimming removed 3 bases at V and 4 bases at J, with 11 bases between. The CDR3 consists of 14 residues. In nucleotides, the CDR3 is TGTGCCAGCAGTTTTGGGGGAGTCGCAGATACGCAGTATTTT. Its protein product is CASSFGGVADTQYF.

V gene TRBV5-1 combines with J gene TRBJ2-7, with 12 bases lining up with TRBD2. The CDR3 has 16 amino acids. The germline CDR1 and CDR2 sequences are SGHRS and YFSETQ. V lost 4 bases and J lost 0; bases outside the gene matches: 5. For the CDR3, the DNA is TGCGCCAGCAGCCCTCTGACTAGCGGGAGCTCCTACGAGCAGTACTTC. Translation: CASSPLTSGSSYEQYF. The variable domain in full, with the rest retrieved from reference TRBV5-1 and TRBJ2-7, is KAGVTQTPRYLIKTRGQQVTLSCSPISGHRSVSWYQQTPGQGLQFLFEYFSETQRNKGNFPGRFSGRQFSNSRSEMNVSTLELGDSALYLCASSPLTSGSSYEQYFGPGTRLTVT.

The chain is built from TRBV4-2 and TRBJ2-7; D is uncertain. CDR1 LGHNA and CDR2 YNFKEQ come from the germline V gene. Trimming left V 1 base short and J 1 base short, with 11 bases between. CDR3 length: 15 amino acids. The CDR3: CASSQVDGPSYEQYF. CDR3 in DNA: TGTGCCAGCAGCCAAGTCGACGGACCATCCTACGAGCAGTACTTC.

Regarding this clone: A much larger clone lies one base from this, so it may be a read error. As DNA, the CDR3 is TGTGCCAGCAGCTTGTTCAACGAGCAGTACTTC. It encodes CASSLFNEQYF. V usage is TRBV5-4 and J usage is TRBJ2-7, with D uncertain. Germline CDR1 reads SGHNT; CDR2 reads YYREEE (reference sequence). This CDR3 is 11 amino acids long. Trimming removed 1 base from V and 5 bases from J, with 4 bases in between.

The chain couples TRBV7-9 to TRBJ2-1; tentatively, D is TRBD1 or TRBD2 (6 bases each). From germline, CDR1 is SEHNR and CDR2 FQNEAQ (reference sequence). The ends were cut back, 2 bases at V and 5 bases at J, with 13 bases in the middle. The CDR3 totals 15 residues. CDR3 nucleotides: TGTGCCAGCAGCTTATTAGGGGGGACGGACAATGAGCAGTTCTTC. Encoded protein: CASSLLGGTDNEQFF.

The J gene is TRBJ2-7, the V gene TRBV6-1; the D gene is possibly TRBD1 (9 bases). Trimming cost V 4 bases and J 4 bases, with 29 bases left between them. The length of the CDR3 is 19 residues. Germline V gene lookup returns CDR1 MNHNS and CDR2 SASEGT. CDR3 amino acids: CASSGSGTGFYSGNYEQYF. DNA of the CDR3: TGTGCCAGCAGTGGAAGCGGGACAGGGTTTTATAGCGGGAATTACGAGCAGTACTTC.

The CDR3 loop is CATSRDKGINQPQHF. The CDR3 region has the DNA TGTGCCACCAGCAGAGATAAAGGAATCAATCAGCCCCAGCATTTT. The V call is TRBV15, the J call TRBJ1-5; no clear D gene. The CDR3 is 15 residues long. The V end was cut by 0 bases, the J end by 3 bases, with 9 bases between. Germline lookup yields CDR1 LNHNV and CDR2 YYDKDF (reference sequence).

This chain joins TRBV2 and TRBJ1-4, with D maybe TRBD1 (5 bases). Trimming shortened V by 4 bases and J by 4 bases, and 10 bases separated the two germline ends. CDR3 size: 14 residues. Germline V gives CDR1 SNHLY, CDR2 FYNNEI. CDR3 sequence: CASSGGTVNEKLFF. In nucleotides, the CDR3 is TGTGCCAGCAGTGGGGGGACGGTTAATGAAAAACTGTTTTTT.

The rearrangement links TRBV28 to TRBJ2-7; D may be TRBD1 or TRBD2 (5 bases each). V was clipped by 6 bases and J by 6 bases, with 21 bases between them. The V gene's germline CDR1 is MDHEN and CDR2 SYDVKM. CDR3 length: 15 residues. CDR3 residues: CASSLMGRGEPEQYF. The CDR3 DNA is TGTGCCAGCAGCCTTATGGGACGGGGAGAGCCCGAGCAGTACTTC.

The V and J genes are TRBV2 and TRBJ1-5; the D is unclear. Germline CDR1 SNHLY, CDR2 FYNNEI. The CDR3 is 13 residues long. V dropped 2 bases and J dropped 4 bases, with 6 bases sitting between them. CDR3 nucleotide sequence: TGTGCCAGCAGTGAAACCCAGAATCAGCCCCAGCATTTT. Translating gives CASSETQNQPQHF.

The V gene is TRBV15, the J gene TRBJ2-1; either TRBD1 or TRBD2 may fit D (5 bases each). This CDR3 comprises 14 residues. Deletions cut 3 bases from V and 1 base from J, with 7 bases between. Per the germline V gene, CDR1 is LNHNV and CDR2 is YYDKDF (reference sequence). CDR3 loop: CATSRGPSYNEQFF. DNA of the CDR3: TGTGCCACCAGCAGGGGACCATCCTACAATGAGCAGTTCTTC.

The V and J genes are TRBV19 and TRBJ1-5; weak D call: TRBD1 (5 bases). Germline CDR1 is LNHDA and CDR2 is SQIVND (reference sequence). V dropped 5 bases and J dropped 1 base, with 12 bases sitting between them. This CDR3 contains 15 residues. In DNA form, the CDR3 reads TGTGCCAGTAGTTGGGGGATGGTGAGCAATCAGCCCCAGCATTTT. Its translation: CASSWGMVSNQPQHF.

The chain couples TRBV11-3 to TRBJ2-7; TRBD2 matches at 12 bases. The germline CDR1 and CDR2 sequences are SGHNT and YENEEA. V gave up 1 base and J gave up 6 bases; unmatched junction bases: 4. There are 15 residues in the CDR3. As DNA, the CDR3 is TGTGCCAGCAGCTTAGTCCTAGCGGGAGGGGGCGAGCAGTACTTC. Translating gives CASSLVLAGGGEQYF.

This chain connects TRBV11-2 to TRBJ2-2; D perhaps matches TRBD2 (6 bases). This CDR3 contains 16 residues. Germline V CDR1 and CDR2: SGHAT, FQNNGV. The V end lost 1 base, the J end lost 4 bases, and 13 bases lay between the germline ends. The CDR3 nucleotides are TGTGCCAGCAGCTTAGGCGTGTCAGCGGGCACCGGGGAGCTGTTTTTT. Its translation: CASSLGVSAGTGELFF. The full variable domain, its missing parts supplied by reference TRBV11-2 and TRBJ2-2, is EAGVAQSPRYKIIEKRQSVAFWCNPISGHATLYWYQQILGQGPKLLIQFQNNGVVDDSQLPKDRFSAERLKGVDSTLKIQPAKLEDSAVYLCASSLGVSAGTGELFFGEGSRLTVL.

The J gene is TRBJ2-6, the V gene TRBV7-9, with no clear D. V lost 7 bases to trimming and J lost 0 bases, with 10 bases between them. The CDR3 has 15 amino acids. The V gene's germline CDR1 is SEHNR and CDR2 FQNEAQ (reference sequence). CDR3: CASKTHDSGANVLTF. In nucleotides, the CDR3 is TGTGCCAGCAAGACACACGACTCTGGGGCCAACGTCCTGACTTTC.

The chain recombines TRBV27 with TRBJ2-7; the match to TRBD1 covers 8 bases. Germline V CDR1 and CDR2: MNHEY, SMNVEV (reference sequence). This CDR3 is built from 14 residues. V shed 5 bases and J 6 bases; nucleotides not matched to a gene: 9. CDR3 in amino acids: CASSLGTGSGEQYF. The CDR3 bases are TGTGCCAGCAGTCTTGGGACAGGTTCCGGCGAGCAGTACTTC.

Here the CDR3 reads CASSSARGKDQPQHF. CDR3 DNA: TGTGCCAGCAGCTCCGCTCGGGGCAAAGATCAGCCCCAGCATTTT. The rearrangement links TRBV7-2 to TRBJ1-5, with D possibly being TRBD1 (5 bases). The CDR3 length is 15 residues. The V gene lost 4 bases and the J gene lost 5 bases, with 15 bases spanning the gap. The germline CDR1 and CDR2 sequences are SGHTA and FQGNSA.

This clone was observed once. The chain uses TRBV19 and TRBJ2-2; D is ambiguous. Trimming left V 5 bases short and J 4 bases short, with 5 bases between. This CDR3 is 12 amino acids long. Per germline, CDR1 LNHDA and CDR2 SQIVND (reference sequence). The CDR3 DNA reads TGTGCCAGTAGTGGTACCACCGGGGAGCTGTTTTTT. This gives the protein CASSGTTGELFF.

The chain carries TRBV27 and TRBJ2-7; a possible D gene is TRBD2 (6 bases). V lost 4 bases to trimming and J lost 2 bases, with 18 bases between them. The CDR3 has 16 amino acids. Per the germline V gene, CDR1 is MNHEY and CDR2 is SMNVEV (reference sequence). CDR3 sequence: CASSSGEPPGAYEQYF. The CDR3 bases are TGTGCCAGCAGTTCGGGGGAACCCCCGGGGGCCTACGAGCAGTACTTC.

The chain employs TRBV7-8 and TRBJ2-7; 7 bases fit TRBD2. The length of the CDR3 is 19 residues. V trimming: 3 bases; J trimming: 2 bases; junction bases outside the gene matches: 19. Per germline, CDR1 SGHVS and CDR2 FQNEAQ. The CDR3 is CASSFSRDRGEGSPYEQYF. CDR3 nucleotides: TGTGCCAGCAGCTTTTCGCGAGACAGAGGGGAGGGCTCACCCTACGAGCAGTACTTC.

The genes are TRBV6-4 and TRBJ1-3, with TRBD1 matching 8 bases. Trimming took 0 bases from V and 3 from J; bases not matched to a gene: 4. The CDR3 contains 16 residues. Germline V gene sequence: CDR1 MRHNA, CDR2 SNTAGT. The CDR3 is CASSDSTGDLGNTIYF. As DNA, the CDR3 is TGTGCCAGCAGTGACTCGACAGGGGACCTTGGAAACACCATATATTTT.

This rearrangement joins TRBV13 to TRBJ2-3, with D perhaps matching TRBD1 (5 bases). CDR3 length: 12 amino acids. Germline V gene lookup returns CDR1 PRHDT and CDR2 FYEKMQ (reference sequence). Trimming left V 6 bases short and J 1 base short, with 5 bases between. The CDR3 reads CASRQGTDTQYF. DNA of the CDR3: TGTGCCAGCAGACAGGGCACAGATACGCAGTATTTT.

This clone has a single count. The chain carries TRBV28 and TRBJ2-7; 11 bases match TRBD2. J lost 4 bases, V lost 5 bases, and 10 bases had no gene match. The CDR3 has 16 amino acids. Germline CDR1 and CDR2: MDHEN and SYDVKM. Here the CDR3 DNA reads TGTGCCAGCAGTGGAGGAAAGACTAGCGGGATATACGAGCAGTACTTC. Amino acids: CASSGGKTSGIYEQYF.

The J gene is TRBJ2-1, the V gene TRBV15; D is perhaps TRBD1 (6 bases). The germline gives CDR1 LNHNV, CDR2 YYDKDF (reference sequence). V was trimmed by 3 bases and J by 5 bases, leaving 14 bases between them. The length of the CDR3 is 15 residues. This CDR3 is CATSRDRDTDNEQFF. The CDR3 DNA is TGTGCCACCAGCAGGGACCGGGACACCGACAATGAGCAGTTCTTC.